Below, 10 T cell receptor beta chains from the same sample are listed, as sequenced in a study of OX40 agonist ivuxolimab in advanced cancers. Here immunoSEQ multiplex PCR was the method, and the copy in TCRdb shows in-frame clones only, minus some. The sample comprises around 80,000 clones, roughly 85% of which are singletons, and roughly 3.1% rests with the top ten. The sequencing here drew on CD4+ or CD8+ T cells sorted from blood, taken in a trial of the OX40 agonist ivuxolimab. These receptors came from an adult with an advanced solid tumor such as melanoma, head and neck, liver or kidney cancer.

V usage is TRBV10-3 and J usage is TRBJ1-4; 7 positions match TRBD1. The CDR3 covers 18 residues. V shed 3 bases, J shed 0 bases, and the junction held 10 bases outside the gene matches. Germline V CDR1 and CDR2: ENHRY, SYGVKD. The CDR3 reads CAISDGLGQRATNEKLFF. CDR3 nucleotide sequence: TGTGCCATCAGTGATGGTCTGGGACAGCGCGCAACTAATGAAAAACTGTTTTTT.

The chain couples TRBV6-1 to TRBJ1-2; D remains ambiguous. CDR1 and CDR2 from the germline V gene are MNHNS and SASEGT. CDR3 length equals 12 residues. V lost 7 bases and J 3 bases, leaving 9 bases between the germline ends. The CDR3 loop is CASTSRDYGYTF. CDR3 coding DNA: TGTGCCAGCACCAGTAGGGACTATGGCTACACCTTC.

CDR3 sequence (DNA): TGTGCCAGCAGCTGGTTTGGGACAGCAGATACGCAGTATTTT. Its translation is CASSWFGTADTQYF. The genes are TRBV7-9 and TRBJ2-3; TRBD1 matches at 7 bases. The CDR3 runs 14 residues. The V gene end was trimmed by 4 bases and the J gene end by 4 bases; junction bases not matched to a gene: 5. Per germline, CDR1 SEHNR and CDR2 FQNEAQ (reference sequence). The whole variable domain, filled in from reference TRBV7-9 and TRBJ2-3, reads DTGVSQNPRHKITKRGQNVTFRCDPISEHNRLYWYRQTLGQGPEFLTYFQNEAQLEKSRLLSDRFSAERPKGSFSTLEIQRTEQGDSAMYLCASSWFGTADTQYFGPGTRLTVL.

This clone has only one observation. The chain employs TRBV25-1 and TRBJ2-1, with 8 bases matching TRBD2. V lost 1 base, J lost 0 bases, and 8 bases stayed unmatched. This CDR3 has 18 residues. Germline V gene lookup returns CDR1 MGHDK and CDR2 SYGVNS. The CDR3 spells CASSESGTRLSSYNEQFF. CDR3 bases: TGTGCCAGCAGTGAATCCGGGACTAGACTGAGCTCCTACAATGAGCAGTTCTTC.

The chain uses TRBV7-2 and TRBJ2-7; D unresolved. This CDR3 is built from 15 residues. V dropped 2 bases and J dropped 0 bases, with 11 bases sitting between them. CDR1 and CDR2 (germline): SGHTA, FQGNSA. The CDR3, as DNA: TGTGCCAGCAGCTTAACTGCGACCCTCTCCTACGAGCAGTACTTC. It codes for CASSLTATLSYEQYF.

The CDR3 nucleotides read TGTGCCACCAGCAGAGATGGACAGGGCGTGTATGGCTACACCTTC. Protein sequence: CATSRDGQGVYGYTF. J is TRBJ1-2 and V is TRBV15; the match to TRBD1 covers 8 bases. CDR1 and CDR2 from the germline V gene are LNHNV and YYDKDF (reference sequence). This CDR3 region has 15 residues. J was trimmed by 5 bases and V by 0 bases; bases with no gene match: 5. Combining the CDR3 with reference TRBV15 and TRBJ1-2 gives the whole variable domain DAMVIQNPRYQVTQFGKPVTLSCSQTLNHNVMYWYQQKSSQAPKLLFHYYDKDFNNEADTPDNFQSRRPNTSFCFLDIRSPGLGDTAMYLCATSRDGQGVYGYTFGSGTRLTVV.

This chain links TRBV7-2 with TRBJ2-1, with unresolved D. The V end was cut by 6 bases, the J end by 8 bases, with 17 bases between. The CDR3 length is 14 residues. The germline CDR1 and CDR2 sequences are SGHTA and FQGNSA. DNA of the CDR3: TGTGCCAGCAGGTGGACGGCCCCCTGGGATGAGCAGTTCTTC. Translated: CASRWTAPWDEQFF.

This clone occurred a few times. This chain connects TRBV7-2 to TRBJ1-2, with 10 bases that match TRBD1. V shed 5 bases and J 2 bases; nucleotides not matched to a gene: 2. From germline, CDR1 is SGHTA and CDR2 FQGNSA. CDR3 length equals 14 residues. Here the CDR3 reads CASSQGQGNYGYTF. The CDR3 DNA reads TGTGCCAGCAGCCAGGGACAGGGGAACTATGGCTACACCTTC. Full variable domain (rest looked up from reference TRBV7-2 and TRBJ1-2): GAGVSQSPSNKVTEKGKDVELRCDPISGHTALYWYRQSLGQGLEFLIYFQGNSAPDKSGLPSDRFSAERTGGSVSTLTIQRTQQEDSAVYLCASSQGQGNYGYTFGSGTRLTVV.

The chain is built from TRBV5-4 and TRBJ1-4; no clear D. Germline V gene sequence: CDR1 SGHNT, CDR2 YYREEE (reference sequence). The CDR3 spans 14 residues. Trimming stripped 1 base from V and 0 bases from J, with 4 bases between. The chain's CDR3 is CASSLRATNEKLFF. In DNA, the CDR3 is TGTGCCAGCAGCTTGCGGGCAACTAATGAAAAACTGTTTTTT.

The V call is TRBV9, the J call TRBJ2-5; D gene uncertain. Germline V gene data show CDR1 as SGDLS and CDR2 as YYNGEE. With 0 bases removed from V and 4 bases from J, the gap between germline ends came to 10 bases. CDR3 length equals 14 residues. The CDR3, as DNA: TGTGCCAGCAGCGTAGAGGGTAAGGGAGAGACCCAGTACTTC. Amino acid sequence: CASSVEGKGETQYF.